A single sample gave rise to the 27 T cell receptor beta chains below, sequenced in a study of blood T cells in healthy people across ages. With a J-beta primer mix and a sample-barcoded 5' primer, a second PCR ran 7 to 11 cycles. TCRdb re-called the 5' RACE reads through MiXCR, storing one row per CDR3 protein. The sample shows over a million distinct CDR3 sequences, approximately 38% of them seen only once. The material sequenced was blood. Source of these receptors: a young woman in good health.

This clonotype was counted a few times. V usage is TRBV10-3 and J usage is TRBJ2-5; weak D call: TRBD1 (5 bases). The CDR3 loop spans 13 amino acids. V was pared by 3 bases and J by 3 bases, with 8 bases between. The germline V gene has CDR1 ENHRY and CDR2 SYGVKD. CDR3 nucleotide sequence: TGTGCCATCAGTGATGCAGGGAAAGAGACCCAGTACTTC. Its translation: CAISDAGKETQYF.

The CDR3 DNA reads as TGTGCCAGCAAGTCGTCCAGGACAGGGAAGCGGAACAATCAGCCCCAGCATTTT. Encoded protein: CASKSSRTGKRNNQPQHF. This sequence joins TRBV27 and TRBJ1-5, with 8 bases fitting TRBD1. CDR3 length equals 18 residues. V shed 7 bases, J shed 3 bases, and the junction held 17 bases outside the gene matches. Germline CDR1 and CDR2: MNHEY and SMNVEV (reference sequence).

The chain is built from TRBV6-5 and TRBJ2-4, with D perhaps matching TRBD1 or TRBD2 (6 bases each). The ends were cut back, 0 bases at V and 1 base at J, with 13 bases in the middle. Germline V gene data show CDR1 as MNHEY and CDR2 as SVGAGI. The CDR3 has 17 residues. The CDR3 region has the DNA TGTGCCAGCAGTTACTCCAAGGGGGGCTCGGCCAAAAACATTCAGTACTTC. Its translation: CASSYSKGGSAKNIQYF.

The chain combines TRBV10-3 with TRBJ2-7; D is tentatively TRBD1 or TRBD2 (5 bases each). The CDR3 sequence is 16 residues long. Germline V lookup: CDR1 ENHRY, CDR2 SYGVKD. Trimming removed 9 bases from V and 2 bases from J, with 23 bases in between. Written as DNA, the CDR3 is TGTGCCATGTCCCCGGGCCTACGGGGCGGCCCCTACGAGCAGTACTTC. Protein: CAMSPGLRGGPYEQYF.

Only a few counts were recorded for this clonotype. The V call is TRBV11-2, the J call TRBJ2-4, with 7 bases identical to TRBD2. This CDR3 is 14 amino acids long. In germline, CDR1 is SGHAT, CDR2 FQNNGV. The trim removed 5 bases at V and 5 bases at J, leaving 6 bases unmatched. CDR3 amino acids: CASSPWGGENIQYF. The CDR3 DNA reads TGTGCCAGCAGCCCATGGGGGGGTGAAAACATTCAGTACTTC.

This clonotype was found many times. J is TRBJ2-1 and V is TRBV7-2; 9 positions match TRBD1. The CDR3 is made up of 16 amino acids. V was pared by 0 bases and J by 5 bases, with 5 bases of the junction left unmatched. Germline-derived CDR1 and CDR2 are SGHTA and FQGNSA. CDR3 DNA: TGTGCCAGCAGCTTAGCCGGGACAGGGTTCGACAATGAGCAGTTCTTC. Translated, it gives CASSLAGTGFDNEQFF.

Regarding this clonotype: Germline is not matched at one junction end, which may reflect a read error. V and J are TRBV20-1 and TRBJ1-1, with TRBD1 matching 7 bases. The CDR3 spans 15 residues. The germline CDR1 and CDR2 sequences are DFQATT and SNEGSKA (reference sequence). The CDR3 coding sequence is TGCAGTGCTAGAATACCGGACAGGCCGAACACGGAAGCTTTCTTT. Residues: CSARIPDRPNTEAFF.

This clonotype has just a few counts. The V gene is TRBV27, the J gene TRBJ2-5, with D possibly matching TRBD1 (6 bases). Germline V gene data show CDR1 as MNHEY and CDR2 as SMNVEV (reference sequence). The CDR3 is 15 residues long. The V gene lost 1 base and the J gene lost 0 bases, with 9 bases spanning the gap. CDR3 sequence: CASSLFGQYQETQYF. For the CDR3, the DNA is TGTGCCAGCAGTTTATTCGGACAGTACCAAGAGACCCAGTACTTC.

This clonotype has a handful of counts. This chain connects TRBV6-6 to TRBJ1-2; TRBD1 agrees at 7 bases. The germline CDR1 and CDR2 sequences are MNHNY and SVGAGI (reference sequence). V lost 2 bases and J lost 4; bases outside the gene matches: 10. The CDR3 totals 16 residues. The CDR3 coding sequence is TGTGCCAGCAGTTACGTACTAGCCGACAGGGCCTATGGCTACACCTTC. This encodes CASSYVLADRAYGYTF.

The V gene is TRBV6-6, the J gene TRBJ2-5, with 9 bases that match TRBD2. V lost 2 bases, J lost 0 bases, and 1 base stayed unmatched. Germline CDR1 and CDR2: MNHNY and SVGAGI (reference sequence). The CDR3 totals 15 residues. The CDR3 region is CASSYGTSYQETQYF. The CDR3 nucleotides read TGTGCCAGCAGTTACGGGACTAGCTACCAAGAGACCCAGTACTTC.

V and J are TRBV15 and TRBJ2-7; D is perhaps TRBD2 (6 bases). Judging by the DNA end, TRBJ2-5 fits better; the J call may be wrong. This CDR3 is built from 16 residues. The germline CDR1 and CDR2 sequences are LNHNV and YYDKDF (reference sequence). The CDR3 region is CATSRDKRAGWETQYF. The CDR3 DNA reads TGTGCCACCAGCAGAGATAAGCGAGCGGGCTGGGAGACCCAGTACTTC.

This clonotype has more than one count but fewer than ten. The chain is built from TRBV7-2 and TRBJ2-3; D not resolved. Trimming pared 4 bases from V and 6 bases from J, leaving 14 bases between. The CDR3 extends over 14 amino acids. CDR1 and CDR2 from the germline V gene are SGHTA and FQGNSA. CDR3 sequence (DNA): TGTGCCAGCAGCTCCCCGGGCCTAGGGGATACGCAGTATTTT. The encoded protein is CASSSPGLGDTQYF.

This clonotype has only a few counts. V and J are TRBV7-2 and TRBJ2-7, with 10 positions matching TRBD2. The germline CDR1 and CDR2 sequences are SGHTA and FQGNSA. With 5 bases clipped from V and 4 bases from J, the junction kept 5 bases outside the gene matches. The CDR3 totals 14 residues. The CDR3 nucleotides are TGTGCCAGCAGCCGGGGACTAGCGTGGTACGAGCAGTACTTC. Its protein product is CASSRGLAWYEQYF.

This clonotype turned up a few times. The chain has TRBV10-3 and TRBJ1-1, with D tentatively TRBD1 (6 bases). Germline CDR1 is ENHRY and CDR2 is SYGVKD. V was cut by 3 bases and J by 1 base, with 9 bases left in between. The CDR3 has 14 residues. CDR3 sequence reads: CAISEQGRNTEAFF. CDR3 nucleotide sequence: TGTGCCATCAGTGAACAGGGTAGGAACACTGAAGCTTTCTTT.

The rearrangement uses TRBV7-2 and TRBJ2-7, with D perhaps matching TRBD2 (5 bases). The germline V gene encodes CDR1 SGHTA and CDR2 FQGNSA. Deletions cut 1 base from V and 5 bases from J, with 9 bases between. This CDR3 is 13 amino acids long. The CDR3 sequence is CASSLGGFNEQYF. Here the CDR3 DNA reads TGTGCCAGCAGCTTAGGAGGGTTCAACGAGCAGTACTTC.

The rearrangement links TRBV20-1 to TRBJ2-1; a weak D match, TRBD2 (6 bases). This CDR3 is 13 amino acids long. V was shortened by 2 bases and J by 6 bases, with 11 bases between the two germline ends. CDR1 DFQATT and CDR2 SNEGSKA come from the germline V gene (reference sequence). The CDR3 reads CSARPGALNEQFF. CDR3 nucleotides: TGCAGTGCTAGACCGGGAGCCCTCAATGAGCAGTTCTTC.

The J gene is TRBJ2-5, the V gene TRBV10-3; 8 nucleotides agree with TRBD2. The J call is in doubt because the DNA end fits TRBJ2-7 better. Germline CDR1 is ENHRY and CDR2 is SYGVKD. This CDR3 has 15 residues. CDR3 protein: CAVKDDGRASIEQYF. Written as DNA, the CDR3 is TGTGCCGTCAAGGACGACGGGAGGGCCAGTATCGAGCAGTACTTC.

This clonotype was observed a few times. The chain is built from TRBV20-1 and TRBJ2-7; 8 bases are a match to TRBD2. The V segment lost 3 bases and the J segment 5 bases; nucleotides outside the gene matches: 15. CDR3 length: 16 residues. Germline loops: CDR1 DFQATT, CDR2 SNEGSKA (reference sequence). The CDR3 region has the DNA TGCAGTGCTAGTCCGCCGGGACTAGAAGTAATCCACGAGCAGTACTTC. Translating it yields CSASPPGLEVIHEQYF.

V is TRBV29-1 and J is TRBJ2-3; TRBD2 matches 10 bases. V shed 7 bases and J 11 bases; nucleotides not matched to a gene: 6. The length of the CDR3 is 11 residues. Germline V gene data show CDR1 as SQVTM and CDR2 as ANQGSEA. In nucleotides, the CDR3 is TGCAGCGCTTTGCTAGCGGGGGAGCAGTATTTT. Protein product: CSALLAGEQYF.

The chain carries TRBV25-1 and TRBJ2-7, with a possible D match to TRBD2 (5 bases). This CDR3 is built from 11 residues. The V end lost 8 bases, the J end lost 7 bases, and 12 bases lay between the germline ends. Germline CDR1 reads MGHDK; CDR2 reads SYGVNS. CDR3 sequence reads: CASGNGDEQYF. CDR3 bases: TGTGCCAGCGGAAACGGGGATGAGCAGTACTTC.

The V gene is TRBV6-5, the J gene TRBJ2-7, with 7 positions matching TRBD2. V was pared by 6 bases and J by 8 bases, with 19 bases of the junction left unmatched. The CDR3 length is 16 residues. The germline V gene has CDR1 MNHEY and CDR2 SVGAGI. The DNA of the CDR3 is TGTGCCAGCAGGGGACGACGGGAGGCCAAGAATTACCAGCAGTACTTC. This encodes CASRGRREAKNYQQYF.

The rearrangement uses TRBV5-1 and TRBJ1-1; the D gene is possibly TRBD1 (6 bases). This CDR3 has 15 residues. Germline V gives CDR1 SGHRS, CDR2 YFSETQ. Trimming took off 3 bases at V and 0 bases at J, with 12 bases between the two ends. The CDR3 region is CASSSSGTLNTEAFF. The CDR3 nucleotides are TGCGCCAGCAGCTCCTCCGGGACACTGAACACTGAAGCTTTCTTT. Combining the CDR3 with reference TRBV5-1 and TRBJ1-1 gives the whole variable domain KAGVTQTPRYLIKTRGQQVTLSCSPISGHRSVSWYQQTPGQGLQFLFEYFSETQRNKGNFPGRFSGRQFSNSRSEMNVSTLELGDSALYLCASSSSGTLNTEAFFGQGTRLTVV.

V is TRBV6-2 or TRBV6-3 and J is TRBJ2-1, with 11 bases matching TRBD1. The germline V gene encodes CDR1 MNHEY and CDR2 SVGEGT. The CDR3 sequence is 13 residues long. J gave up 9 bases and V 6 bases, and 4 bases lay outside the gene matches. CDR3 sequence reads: CASRPGTGGEQFF. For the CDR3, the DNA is TGTGCCAGCAGACCGGGGACAGGGGGTGAGCAGTTCTTC.

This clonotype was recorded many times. The CDR3 sequence is CSVPAQQETQYF. The CDR3 nucleotides read TGCAGCGTCCCGGCCCAACAAGAGACCCAGTACTTC. The V call is TRBV29-1, the J call TRBJ2-5; no firm D call. Germline V lookup: CDR1 SQVTM, CDR2 ANQGSEA. With 6 bases removed from V and 2 bases from J, the gap between germline ends came to 10 bases. This CDR3 comprises 12 residues.

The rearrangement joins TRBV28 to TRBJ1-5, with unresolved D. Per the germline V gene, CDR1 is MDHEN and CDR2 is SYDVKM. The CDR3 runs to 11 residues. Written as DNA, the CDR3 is TGTGCTGTGTCGGGCAATCAGCCCCAGCATTTT. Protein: CAVSGNQPQHF.

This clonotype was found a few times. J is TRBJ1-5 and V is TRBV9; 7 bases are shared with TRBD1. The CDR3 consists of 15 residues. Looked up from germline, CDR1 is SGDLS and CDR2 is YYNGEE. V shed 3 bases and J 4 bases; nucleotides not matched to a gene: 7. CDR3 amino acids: CASSEQGRKNQPQHF. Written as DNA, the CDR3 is TGTGCCAGCAGCGAACAGGGGAGGAAGAATCAGCCCCAGCATTTT.

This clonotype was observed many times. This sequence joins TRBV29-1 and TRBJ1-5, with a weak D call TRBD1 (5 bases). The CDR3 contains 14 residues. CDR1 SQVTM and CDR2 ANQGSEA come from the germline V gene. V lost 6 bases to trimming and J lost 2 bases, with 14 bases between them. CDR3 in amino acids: CSVQRDGGNQPQHF. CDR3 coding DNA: TGCAGCGTCCAAAGGGACGGAGGCAATCAGCCCCAGCATTTT.